The 28 T cell receptor beta chains in this list originate from one sample, sequenced in a study of blood T cell repertoires in COVID-19. The repertoire was sequenced with immunoSEQ multiplex PCR; TCRdb's copy has only in-frame clones and lacks some. The repertoire consists of 150,000 or so clones, with roughly 90% occurring once and the leading ten covering over 4%. Sequencing input: PBMCs or T cells enriched from blood (not recorded which). These receptors came from a woman aged 40 to 50 who had been exposed to COVID-19.

DNA of the CDR3: TGTGCCAGCAGCGTGGGACTAGGAAGAGAGACCCAGTACTTC. Protein sequence: CASSVGLGRETQYF. V gene TRBV9 combines with J gene TRBJ2-5; TRBD2 agrees at 8 bases. This CDR3 has 14 residues. Germline CDR1 and CDR2: SGDLS and YYNGEE. V trimming: 2 bases; J trimming: 4 bases; junction bases outside the gene matches: 4.

This chain joins TRBV10-3 and TRBJ2-7; D unresolved. CDR3 size: 12 residues. Germline assignment: CDR1 ENHRY and CDR2 SYGVKD. Trimming pared 3 bases from V and 4 bases from J, leaving 7 bases between. CDR3 region: CAISEEVYEQYF. CDR3 DNA sequence: TGTGCCATCAGTGAAGAGGTTTACGAGCAGTACTTC.

This chain uses TRBV9 with TRBJ1-6; unclear D gene. Germline loops: CDR1 SGDLS, CDR2 YYNGEE. V was clipped by 4 bases and J by 10 bases, with 12 bases between them. This CDR3 spans 13 amino acids. Here the CDR3 DNA reads TGTGCCAGCAGCTTCGACGGGATATCACCCCTCCACTTT. This encodes CASSFDGISPLHF.

The chain couples TRBV12-5 to TRBJ1-1; no reliable D call. Germline V gene data show CDR1 as LGHNT and CDR2 as FRNRAP. CDR3 length: 13 amino acids. Trimming took 8 bases from V and 3 from J, leaving 13 bases between them. CDR3 bases: TGTGCTAGTTCCCCCCAACTTTACACTGAAGCTTTCTTT. Protein: CASSPQLYTEAFF.

This clone was detected only once. The chain recombines TRBV6-2 or TRBV6-3 with TRBJ1-1, with D maybe TRBD1 (5 bases). The CDR3 has 16 amino acids. In germline, CDR1 is MNHEY, CDR2 SVGEGT. V was trimmed by 5 bases and J by 4 bases, leaving 20 bases between them. The CDR3 here is CASSPSGRSGATEAFF. The CDR3 nucleotides are TGTGCCAGCAGTCCCTCGGGCCGGAGCGGGGCCACTGAAGCTTTCTTT.

The rearrangement links TRBV6-2 or TRBV6-3 to TRBJ1-2; 9 positions agree with TRBD1. Germline trimming cut 4 bases from V and 7 bases from J; bases unmatched to any gene: 16. CDR3 length: 17 residues. Germline assignment: CDR1 MNHEY and CDR2 SVGEGT. CDR3 nucleotide sequence: TGTGCCAGCAGTTCCCCCCCCCAGGGGACAGGGATCGGTGGCTACACCTTC. The encoded protein is CASSSPPQGTGIGGYTF.

The V call is TRBV28, the J call TRBJ2-7; 8 nucleotides align to TRBD1. V shed 5 bases and J 1 base; nucleotides not matched to a gene: 10. Per germline, CDR1 MDHEN and CDR2 SYDVKM. CDR3 length: 16 amino acids. CDR3 residues: CASSLHRDRISYEQYF. The CDR3 nucleotides are TGTGCCAGCAGTCTACACCGGGACAGGATTTCCTACGAGCAGTACTTC.

The table lists this clone with a few counts. The chain links TRBV5-1 to TRBJ1-2, with 9 bases that match TRBD1. There are 15 residues in the CDR3. V shed 3 bases and J 4 bases; nucleotides not matched to a gene: 7. The V gene's germline CDR1 is SGHRS and CDR2 YFSETQ. This CDR3 is CASSSGDRATYGYTF. The CDR3 DNA is TGCGCCAGCAGCTCTGGGGACAGGGCGACCTATGGCTACACCTTC.

The V and J genes are TRBV19 and TRBJ1-5, with 7 bases that match TRBD1. Germline V gene sequence: CDR1 LNHDA, CDR2 SQIVND (reference sequence). The CDR3 covers 16 residues. Losses at the gene ends were 3 bases for V and 4 bases for J; bases not matched to a gene: 9. The CDR3 sequence: CASSMAGQSPNQPQHF. In nucleotides, the CDR3 is TGTGCCAGTAGTATGGCGGGACAGAGCCCAAATCAGCCCCAGCATTTT.

The chain couples TRBV27 to TRBJ2-7; tentative D call: TRBD1 (5 bases). Per the germline V gene, CDR1 is MNHEY and CDR2 is SMNVEV (reference sequence). Trimming cost V 3 bases and J 5 bases, with 11 bases left between them. CDR3 length: 13 residues. The CDR3 protein is CASSFTGSHEQYF. CDR3 in DNA: TGTGCCAGCAGTTTCACAGGTTCCCACGAGCAGTACTTC.

The genes are TRBV28 and TRBJ1-2, with TRBD1 matching 8 bases. Unmatched junction bases numbered 8, after V lost 2 bases and J lost 6 bases. Germline V gives CDR1 MDHEN, CDR2 SYDVKM. CDR3 length: 15 residues. The CDR3 coding sequence is TGTGCCAGCAGTTTAAAGTCGACAGGGGCGGATGGCTACACCTTC. Its protein product is CASSLKSTGADGYTF.

The rearrangement uses TRBV28 and TRBJ2-1, with unresolved D. The CDR3 has 13 residues. Looked up from germline, CDR1 is MDHEN and CDR2 is SYDVKM. V was cut by 3 bases and J by 3 bases, with 6 bases left in between. Here the CDR3 DNA reads TGTGCCAGCAGTTTCGGTTACTACAATGAGCAGTTCTTC. Translated: CASSFGYYNEQFF.

The V call is TRBV18, the J call TRBJ2-7; TRBD2 aligns across 7 bases. Germline V gene sequence: CDR1 KGHSH, CDR2 LQKENI. CDR3 size: 15 residues. The trim removed 2 bases at V and 5 bases at J, leaving 9 bases unmatched. The CDR3 DNA reads as TGTGCCAGCTCACCAGGGGGGGGAACGGAGAACGAGCAGTACTTC. Protein product: CASSPGGGTENEQYF.

The CDR3 loop is CAISEGLAGDEQFF. The CDR3 DNA is TGTGCCATCAGTGAAGGGCTAGCGGGGGATGAGCAGTTCTTC. This chain connects TRBV10-3 to TRBJ2-1, with TRBD2 matching over 10 bases. This CDR3 comprises 14 residues. V gave up 3 bases and J gave up 8 bases; unmatched junction bases: 4. The germline CDR1 and CDR2 sequences are ENHRY and SYGVKD.

V and J are TRBV15 and TRBJ1-4; 10 bases line up with TRBD1. Germline V gives CDR1 LNHNV, CDR2 YYDKDF (reference sequence). V shed 4 bases and J 14 bases; nucleotides not matched to a gene: 16. CDR3 length: 16 amino acids. The CDR3, as DNA: TGTGCCACCAGCACCCGGGGACAGGGGTTAAGGAAAACGCTGTTTTTT. The encoded protein is CATSTRGQGLRKTLFF.

This clone appeared a few times. The chain combines TRBV7-3 with TRBJ2-3; the D gene is possibly TRBD2 (7 bases). V was cut by 5 bases and J by 6 bases, with 12 bases left in between. The CDR3 is 13 residues long. Germline-derived CDR1 and CDR2 are SGHTA and FQGTGA. The CDR3 region has the DNA TGTGCCAGCAGCCCCAGGGGAGGGGATACGCAGTATTTT. It is translated as CASSPRGGDTQYF. Supplemented by reference TRBV7-3 and TRBJ2-3, the full variable domain reads GAGVSQTPSNKVTEKGKYVELRCDPISGHTALYWYRQSLGQGPEFLIYFQGTGAADDSGLPNDRFFAVRPEGSVSTLKIQRTERGDSAVYLCASSPRGGDTQYFGPGTRLTVL.

The chain employs TRBV6-5 and TRBJ2-7; no definite D call. The CDR3 sequence is 13 residues long. Germline V lookup: CDR1 MNHEY, CDR2 SVGAGI. The V gene lost 9 bases and the J gene lost 3 bases, with 15 bases spanning the gap. CDR3 sequence reads: CASEVAPFYEQYF. CDR3 bases: TGTGCCAGTGAGGTGGCACCTTTCTACGAGCAGTACTTC.

This clone was counted once. The gene calls are TRBV19 and TRBJ1-1, with 9 bases fitting TRBD1. V lost 3 bases and J lost 1; bases outside the gene matches: 0. Germline V gene lookup returns CDR1 LNHDA and CDR2 SQIVND (reference sequence). The CDR3 consists of 14 residues. The CDR3 spells CASSMDRGNTEAFF. The DNA of the CDR3 is TGTGCCAGTAGTATGGACAGGGGGAACACTGAAGCTTTCTTT.

CDR3 sequence: CASSYQGGDSPLHF. The CDR3 DNA sequence: TGTGCCAGCAGTTATCAGGGAGGGGATTCACCCCTCCACTTT. The chain recombines TRBV5-5 with TRBJ1-6; TRBD1 is a possible D gene (5 bases). Germline values: CDR1 SGHKS, CDR2 YYEKEE (reference sequence). The CDR3 spans 14 residues. Between the trimmed V and J ends, which lost 5 bases and 8 bases, there was a span of 14 bases. The entire variable domain, with the rest obtained from reference TRBV5-5 and TRBJ1-6, is as follows: DAGVTQSPTHLIKTRGQQVTLRCSPISGHKSVSWYQQVLGQGPQFIFQYYEKEERGRGNFPDRFSARQFPNYSSELNVNALLLGDSALYLCASSYQGGDSPLHFGNGTRLTVT.

The chain joins TRBV21-1 to TRBJ2-7; TRBD1 reflects the table's D call only, with no check against the DNA. TRBV21-1 is a pseudogene. The CDR3 loop spans 16 amino acids. The CDR3 here is CASSLWDRRPQVEQYF. In DNA form, the CDR3 reads TGTGCCAGCAGCCTCTGGGACAGGCGTCCACAAGTCGAGCAGTACTTC.

The genes are TRBV28 and TRBJ1-5, with D perhaps matching TRBD1 (6 bases). This CDR3 region has 15 residues. Germline V gene data show CDR1 as MDHEN and CDR2 as SYDVKM. The ends were cut back, 6 bases at V and 5 bases at J, with 17 bases in the middle. Written as DNA, the CDR3 is TGTGCCAGCAGCCCCGTTGGGGCAGGGGATCAGCCCCAGCATTTT. Its translation: CASSPVGAGDQPQHF.

In its sample, this clone was seen a few times. The CDR3 loop is CASSSGQGDTEAFF. The CDR3, as DNA: TGTGCCAGCAGTTCCGGACAAGGAGACACTGAAGCTTTCTTT. J is TRBJ1-1 and V is TRBV6-6; weak D call: TRBD1 (5 bases). CDR1 is MNHNY, CDR2 SVGAGI, per germline (reference sequence). The CDR3 is 14 amino acids. Trimming took 4 bases from V and 3 from J, leaving 12 bases between them.

The chain recombines TRBV7-9 with TRBJ2-2, with D perhaps TRBD1 (6 bases). Trimming left V 5 bases short and J 7 bases short, with 11 bases between. The CDR3 extends over 13 amino acids. The germline V gene has CDR1 SEHNR and CDR2 FQNEAQ (reference sequence). The CDR3 region has the DNA TGTGCCAGCAGCCAACAGGGCAGCGGGGAGCTGTTTTTT. It yields the protein CASSQQGSGELFF.

Comments on this clone: Sequence at one end of the junction differs from germline and may be a read error. The rearrangement uses TRBV12-3 or TRBV12-4 and TRBJ2-1; D possibly corresponds to TRBD2 (5 bases). The CDR3 sequence is 13 residues long. CDR3 in amino acids: CASRLALYNEQFF. In DNA, the CDR3 is TGTGCCAGCAGATTAGCGTTATACAATGAGCAGTTCTTC.

The chain has TRBV7-9 and TRBJ1-1; D possibly corresponds to TRBD1 (6 bases). With 6 bases removed from V and 7 bases from J, the gap between germline ends came to 21 bases. This CDR3 spans 15 amino acids. Germline V lookup: CDR1 SEHNR, CDR2 FQNEAQ (reference sequence). DNA for the CDR3: TGTGCCAGCAGTCCCTCGGGGGGGCGCTACGATGAAGCTTTCTTT. Its translation is CASSPSGGRYDEAFF.

The gene calls are TRBV2 and TRBJ2-1; 7 bases map to TRBD2. The CDR3 is 15 residues long. V was pared by 7 bases and J by 5 bases, with 11 bases of the junction left unmatched. Germline assignment: CDR1 SNHLY and CDR2 FYNNEI. The CDR3 nucleotides read TGTGCCAGCACCCCCCCTAGCGGACTAAACAATGAGCAGTTCTTC. Amino acids: CASTPPSGLNNEQFF.

V is TRBV5-1 and J is TRBJ1-2; D not certain. There are 17 residues in the CDR3. Germline V lookup: CDR1 SGHRS, CDR2 YFSETQ. Trimming removed 4 bases at V and 4 bases at J, with 23 bases between. The CDR3, as DNA: TGCGCCAGCAGCCCCGAGACTACTCCCCGACTTATCTATGGCTACACCTTC. This sequence encodes CASSPETTPRLIYGYTF.

This chain links TRBV5-6 with TRBJ1-4; D call uncertain. Trimming stripped 0 bases from V and 5 bases from J, with 8 bases between. Germline lookup yields CDR1 SGHDT and CDR2 YYEEEE. CDR3 length: 14 amino acids. The CDR3 DNA reads TGTGCCAGCAGCTTGGTATCGGGGAATGAAAAACTGTTTTTT. Translating it yields CASSLVSGNEKLFF.